The 11 T cell receptor beta chains presented below share a single source sample, sequenced in a study of blood T cell repertoires in COVID-19. Method: immunoSEQ multiplex PCR; TCRdb's copy keeps in-frame clones and lacks some. The repertoire holds 150,000 to 200,000 clones, around four fifths seen once, with approximately 2.6% in the top ten. The specimen was peripheral blood. These receptors were taken from a woman older than 75 with COVID-19, enrolled during active disease.

CDR3 coding DNA: TGCGCCAGCCGCCGGGACAGGGGCCGAGAGACCCAGTACTTC. This gives the protein CASRRDRGRETQYF. This chain uses TRBV5-1 with TRBJ2-5; 10 bases fit TRBD1. The ends lost 7 bases at V and 4 bases at J; junction bases unmatched: 7. The CDR3 runs to 14 residues. Germline CDR1 is SGHRS and CDR2 is YFSETQ.

This chain links TRBV7-3 with TRBJ2-7, with TRBD2 identical over 10 bases. The junction had 10 bases not matched to a gene; V was cut back by 4 bases and J by 7 bases. The CDR3 sequence is 15 residues long. Germline V lookup: CDR1 SGHTA, CDR2 FQGTGA. The CDR3 spells CASSSQRGGLGEQYF. The CDR3, as DNA: TGTGCCAGCAGCTCCCAGCGGGGGGGCCTAGGGGAGCAGTACTTC.

The J gene is TRBJ2-5, the V gene TRBV13, with TRBD2 matching over 8 bases. Per germline, CDR1 PRHDT and CDR2 FYEKMQ (reference sequence). This CDR3 has 15 amino acids. V lost 5 bases and J lost 5; bases outside the gene matches: 10. CDR3 in amino acids: CASSPTGLAQETQYF. The CDR3 bases are TGTGCCAGCAGCCCCACCGGACTAGCTCAGGAGACCCAGTACTTC.

The chain recombines TRBV7-9 with TRBJ1-3, with D tentatively TRBD1 (6 bases). Germline CDR1 SEHNR, CDR2 FQNEAQ (reference sequence). The length of the CDR3 is 16 residues. Trimming cost V 3 bases and J 0 bases, with 12 bases left between them. CDR3 in DNA: TGTGCCAGCAGCTTCGACAGGACGAGCTCTGGAAACACCATATATTTT. Protein: CASSFDRTSSGNTIYF.

The genes are TRBV19 and TRBJ2-1; 9 bases map to TRBD1. The length of the CDR3 is 15 residues. The germline V gene has CDR1 LNHDA and CDR2 SQIVND (reference sequence). The V and J ends lost 7 bases and 4 bases, in that order; junction bases with no gene match: 8. CDR3 protein: CASKVVTGGYNEQFF. In nucleotides, the CDR3 is TGTGCCAGTAAAGTAGTGACAGGGGGATACAATGAGCAGTTCTTC.

The chain joins TRBV7-2 to TRBJ2-5; 11 bases are a match to TRBD1. The V segment lost 6 bases and the J segment 5 bases; nucleotides outside the gene matches: 5. CDR3 size: 14 residues. Germline V lookup: CDR1 SGHTA, CDR2 FQGNSA. The CDR3: CASRRDRGYETQYF. In DNA form, the CDR3 reads TGTGCCAGCAGAAGGGACAGGGGGTACGAGACCCAGTACTTC.

With regard to this clone: The junction shows a germline mismatch at one end, possibly a read error. This sequence joins TRBV7-7 and TRBJ2-5; TRBD1 agrees at 10 bases. CDR1 SSHAT and CDR2 FNYEAQ come from the germline V gene (reference sequence). CDR3 length: 15 amino acids. The CDR3 here is CASSWGTGAQETQYF. In nucleotides, the CDR3 is TGTGCTAGCAGCTGGGGGACAGGGGCTCAAGAGACCCAGTACTTC.

The rearrangement joins TRBV7-8 to TRBJ2-7; no clear D gene. V was pared by 3 bases and J by 0 bases, with 9 bases between. Germline loops: CDR1 SGHVS, CDR2 FQNEAQ. The length of the CDR3 is 14 residues. This CDR3 is CASSLLLSSYEQYF. The CDR3 coding sequence is TGTGCCAGCAGCTTGCTCCTGAGCTCCTACGAGCAGTACTTC.

This chain uses TRBV4-2 with TRBJ2-5, with TRBD2 matching over 10 bases. Germline values: CDR1 LGHNA, CDR2 YNFKEQ. V gave up 0 bases and J gave up 4 bases; unmatched junction bases: 14. CDR3 length equals 19 residues. The chain's CDR3 is CASSQERRAGGPSRETQYF. CDR3 coding DNA: TGTGCCAGCAGCCAAGAGCGGCGAGCGGGGGGGCCTAGCAGAGAGACCCAGTACTTC.

This clone was recorded once. The chain couples TRBV6-6 to TRBJ2-1; D is possibly TRBD2 (6 bases). The CDR3 runs to 16 residues. V was clipped by 0 bases and J by 2 bases, with 11 bases between them. Germline V gives CDR1 MNHNY, CDR2 SVGAGI (reference sequence). Here the CDR3 DNA reads TGTGCCAGCAGTTACTCACCCGGAGGGGCCTACAATGAGCAGTTCTTC. Residues: CASSYSPGGAYNEQFF.

The chain links TRBV5-4 to TRBJ2-7; 7 bases are a match to TRBD2. Germline V lookup: CDR1 SGHNT, CDR2 YYREEE (reference sequence). The CDR3 runs 16 residues. The trim removed 0 bases at V and 5 bases at J, leaving 11 bases unmatched. The CDR3 coding sequence is TGTGCCAGCAGCTTGGATTTGCGGGAGCCGCTCCACGAGCAGTACTTC. Amino acids: CASSLDLREPLHEQYF. The full variable domain, rest sourced from reference TRBV5-4 and TRBJ2-7, is ETGVTQSPTHLIKTRGQQVTLRCSSQSGHNTVSWYQQALGQGPQFIFQYYREEENGRGNFPPRFSGLQFPNYSSELNVNALELDDSALYLCASSLDLREPLHEQYFGPGTRLTVT.